This TCR beta chain stems from a study of T cells expressing NK-cell markers. In generating TCR beta cDNA, 5'RACE template switching with UMIs was used. Each CDR3 protein gets one entry in TCRdb, which reprocessed the 5' RACE reads and gives no DNA. Its listing shows about 110,000 distinct CDR3 sequences. Source material: blood T cells: a sorted CD56 or NKG2C T cell subset, CD4+ or CD8+ T cells, or bulk PBMC T cells (not recorded which). This TCR was recovered from a woman between 18 and 70 years old in good health.

CDR3 in amino acids: CSGGFGGADTQYF. The chain couples TRBV29-1 to TRBJ2-3; TCRdb gives TRBD2 as the D gene, but with no DNA this cannot be confirmed. This CDR3 has 13 residues. The germline CDR1 and CDR2 sequences are SQVTM and ANQGSEA.